This T cell receptor beta chain emerged from a study of shared clonotypes between healthy human individuals. The V end lost 0 bases, the J end lost 2 bases, and 7 bases lay between the germline ends. The CDR3 contains 14 residues. From germline, CDR1 is SGHDT and CDR2 YYEEEE. Only Caucasian adults living in Nashville, Tennessee served as donors. Profiling relied on immunoSEQ multiplex PCR, and the TCRdb table lists in-frame clones only, not all of them. Of about 2.4 million clones listed, approximately 93% were seen once; the top ten hold about 0.34%. The gene calls are TRBV5-6 and TRBJ2-3; no firm D call. The clonotype originates from a man in his late teens or twenties in good health. Some clones in this sample may be carry-over from other donors' samples. The material sequenced was naive CD4+ T cells from PBMCs. Subset in this sample: CD45RA+ positively selected. CDR3 in DNA: TGTGCCAGCAGCTTGGCCTTGGCCACAGATACGCAGTATTTT. Translated, it gives CASSLALATDTQYF.